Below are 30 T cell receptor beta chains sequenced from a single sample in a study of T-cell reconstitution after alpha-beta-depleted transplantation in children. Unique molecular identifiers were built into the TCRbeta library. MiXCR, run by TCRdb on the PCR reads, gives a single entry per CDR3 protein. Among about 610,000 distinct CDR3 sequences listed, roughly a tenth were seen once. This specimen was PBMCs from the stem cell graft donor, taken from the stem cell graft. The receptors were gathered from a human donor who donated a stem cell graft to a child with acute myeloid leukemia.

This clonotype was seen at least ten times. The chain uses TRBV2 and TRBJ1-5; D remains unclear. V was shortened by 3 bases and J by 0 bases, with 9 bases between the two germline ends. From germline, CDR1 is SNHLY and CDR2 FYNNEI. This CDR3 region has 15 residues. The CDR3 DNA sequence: TGTGCCAGCAGTGATGGACGTAATAGCAATCAGCCCCAGCATTTT. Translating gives CASSDGRNSNQPQHF.

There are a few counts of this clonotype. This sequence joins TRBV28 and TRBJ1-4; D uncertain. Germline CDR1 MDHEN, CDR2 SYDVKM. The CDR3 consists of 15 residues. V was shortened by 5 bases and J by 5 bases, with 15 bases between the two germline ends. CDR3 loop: CASSPHGPYNEKLFF. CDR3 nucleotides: TGTGCCAGCAGTCCCCACGGGCCCTACAATGAAAAACTGTTTTTT.

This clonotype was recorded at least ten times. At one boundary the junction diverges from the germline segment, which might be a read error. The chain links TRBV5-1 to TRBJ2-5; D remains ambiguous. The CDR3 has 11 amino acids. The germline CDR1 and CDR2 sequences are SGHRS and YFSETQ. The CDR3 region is CASSLQETQYF. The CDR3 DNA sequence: TGTGCCAGCAGTCTCCAAGAGACCCAGTACTTC.

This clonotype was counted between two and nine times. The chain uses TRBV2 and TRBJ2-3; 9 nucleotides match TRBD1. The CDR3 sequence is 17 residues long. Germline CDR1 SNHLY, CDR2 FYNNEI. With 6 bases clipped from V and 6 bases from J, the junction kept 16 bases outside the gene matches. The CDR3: CASRPGQGLNYRDTQYF. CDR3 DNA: TGTGCCAGCAGGCCTGGACAGGGGCTAAACTACCGGGATACGCAGTATTTT.

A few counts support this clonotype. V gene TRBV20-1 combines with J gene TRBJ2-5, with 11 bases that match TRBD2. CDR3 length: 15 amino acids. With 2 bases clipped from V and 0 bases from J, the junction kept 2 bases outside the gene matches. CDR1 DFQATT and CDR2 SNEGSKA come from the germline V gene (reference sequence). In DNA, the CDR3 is TGCAGTGCTAGATTACTAGCGGGAGACCAAGAGACCCAGTACTTC. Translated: CSARLLAGDQETQYF.

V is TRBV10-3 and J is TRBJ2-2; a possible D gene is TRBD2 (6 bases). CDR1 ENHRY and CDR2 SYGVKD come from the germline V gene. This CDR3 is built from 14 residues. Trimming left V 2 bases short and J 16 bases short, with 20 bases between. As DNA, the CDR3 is TGTGCCATCAGTGAGCCAGGACTAACGGCGGAGGAGTTTTTT. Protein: CAISEPGLTAEEFF.

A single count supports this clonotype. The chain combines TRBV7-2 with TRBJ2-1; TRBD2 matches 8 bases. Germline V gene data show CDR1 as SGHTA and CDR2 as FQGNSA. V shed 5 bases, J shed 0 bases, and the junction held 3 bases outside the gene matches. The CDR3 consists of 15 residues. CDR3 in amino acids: CASSATSASYNEQFF. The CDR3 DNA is TGTGCCAGCAGCGCGACTAGCGCCTCCTACAATGAGCAGTTCTTC.

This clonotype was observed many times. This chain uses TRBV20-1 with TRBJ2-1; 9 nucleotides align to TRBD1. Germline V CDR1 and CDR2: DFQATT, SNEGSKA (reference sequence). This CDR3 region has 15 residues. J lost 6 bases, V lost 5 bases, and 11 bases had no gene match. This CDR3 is CSARRTGTGRNEQFF. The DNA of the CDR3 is TGCAGTGCTCGGAGAACCGGGACAGGGCGCAATGAGCAGTTCTTC.

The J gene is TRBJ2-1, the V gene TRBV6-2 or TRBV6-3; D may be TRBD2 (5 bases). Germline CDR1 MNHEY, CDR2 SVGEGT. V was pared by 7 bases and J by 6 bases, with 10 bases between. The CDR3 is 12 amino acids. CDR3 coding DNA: TGTGCCAGCACCGGGAATTCCAATGAGCAGTTCTTC. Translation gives CASTGNSNEQFF.

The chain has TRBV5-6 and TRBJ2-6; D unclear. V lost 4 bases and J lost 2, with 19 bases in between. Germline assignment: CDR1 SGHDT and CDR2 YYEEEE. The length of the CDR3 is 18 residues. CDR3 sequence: CASSPTARRTTGANVLTF. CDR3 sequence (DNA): TGTGCCAGCAGCCCCACGGCCAGGAGAACCACTGGGGCCAACGTCCTGACTTTC.

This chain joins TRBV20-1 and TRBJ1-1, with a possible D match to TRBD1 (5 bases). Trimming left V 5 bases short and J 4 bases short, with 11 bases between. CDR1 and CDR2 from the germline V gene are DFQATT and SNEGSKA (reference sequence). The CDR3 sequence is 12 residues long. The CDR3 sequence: CSAVRQITEAFF. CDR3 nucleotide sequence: TGCAGTGCTGTCCGACAGATCACTGAAGCTTTCTTT.

CDR3 protein: CSVEKAHTQYF. The DNA of the CDR3 is TGCAGCGTTGAAAAAGCCCATACGCAGTATTTT. This chain uses TRBV29-1 with TRBJ2-3; D gene ambiguous. V was pared by 2 bases and J by 7 bases, with 7 bases between. This CDR3 has 11 amino acids. Germline CDR1 reads SQVTM; CDR2 reads ANQGSEA.

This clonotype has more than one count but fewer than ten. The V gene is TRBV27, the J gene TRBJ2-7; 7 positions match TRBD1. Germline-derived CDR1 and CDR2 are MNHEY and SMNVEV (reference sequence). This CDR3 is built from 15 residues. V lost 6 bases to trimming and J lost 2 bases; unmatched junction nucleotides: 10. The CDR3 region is CASRGTAGNPYEQYF. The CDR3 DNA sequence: TGTGCCAGCAGGGGGACAGCAGGGAACCCCTACGAGCAGTACTTC.

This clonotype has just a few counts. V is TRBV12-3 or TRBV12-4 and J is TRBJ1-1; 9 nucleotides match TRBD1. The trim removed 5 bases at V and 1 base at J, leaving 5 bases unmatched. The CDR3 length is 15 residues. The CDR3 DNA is TGTGCCAGCAGTGGAAAGGACAGGGGGAACACTGAAGCTTTCTTT. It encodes CASSGKDRGNTEAFF.

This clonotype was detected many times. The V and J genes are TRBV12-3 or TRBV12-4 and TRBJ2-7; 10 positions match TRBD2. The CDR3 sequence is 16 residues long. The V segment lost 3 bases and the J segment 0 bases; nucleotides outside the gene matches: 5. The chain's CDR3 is CASSFGLAGVSYEQYF. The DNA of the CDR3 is TGTGCCAGCAGTTTTGGCCTAGCGGGAGTCTCCTACGAGCAGTACTTC.

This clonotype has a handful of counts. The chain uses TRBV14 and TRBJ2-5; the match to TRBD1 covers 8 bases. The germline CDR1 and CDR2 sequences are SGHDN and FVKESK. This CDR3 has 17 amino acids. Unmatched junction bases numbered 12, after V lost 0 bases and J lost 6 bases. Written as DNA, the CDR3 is TGTGCCAGCAGCCAAGATCAAGGTTACAGGGGGAAAAAGACCCAGTACTTC. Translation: CASSQDQGYRGKKTQYF.

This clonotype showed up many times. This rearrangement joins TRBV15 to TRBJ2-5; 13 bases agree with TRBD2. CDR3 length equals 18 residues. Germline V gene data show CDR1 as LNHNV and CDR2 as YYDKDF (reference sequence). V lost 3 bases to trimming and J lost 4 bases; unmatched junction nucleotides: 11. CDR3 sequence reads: CATSSPVGTSGKRETQYF. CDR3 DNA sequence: TGTGCCACCAGCAGCCCCGTAGGGACTAGCGGGAAACGAGAGACCCAGTACTTC.

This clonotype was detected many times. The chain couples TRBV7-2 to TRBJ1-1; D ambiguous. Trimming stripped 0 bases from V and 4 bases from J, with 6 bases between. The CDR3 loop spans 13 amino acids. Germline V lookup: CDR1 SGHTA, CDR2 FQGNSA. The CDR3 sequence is CASSLAHGTEAFF. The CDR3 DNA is TGTGCCAGCAGCTTAGCTCATGGCACTGAAGCTTTCTTT.

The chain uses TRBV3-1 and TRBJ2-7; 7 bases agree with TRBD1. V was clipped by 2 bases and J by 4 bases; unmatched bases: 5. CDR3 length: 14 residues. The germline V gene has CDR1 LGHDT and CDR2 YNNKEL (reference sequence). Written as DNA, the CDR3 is TGTGCCAGCAGCCAAACCGGGACAGAATACGAGCAGTACTTC. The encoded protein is CASSQTGTEYEQYF.

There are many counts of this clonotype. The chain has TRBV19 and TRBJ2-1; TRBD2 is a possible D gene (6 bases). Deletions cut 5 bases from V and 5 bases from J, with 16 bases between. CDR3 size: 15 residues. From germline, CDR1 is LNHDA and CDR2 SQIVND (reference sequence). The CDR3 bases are TGTGCCAGTAGTCTTGGTGGATGGGAGGACAATGAGCAGTTCTTC. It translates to CASSLGGWEDNEQFF.

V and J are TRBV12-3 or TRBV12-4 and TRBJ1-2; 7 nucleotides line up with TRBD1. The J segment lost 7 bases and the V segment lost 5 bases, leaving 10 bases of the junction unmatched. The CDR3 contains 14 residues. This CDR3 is CASSPGTAVFGYTF. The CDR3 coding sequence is TGTGCCAGCAGTCCCGGGACAGCAGTATTTGGCTACACCTTC.

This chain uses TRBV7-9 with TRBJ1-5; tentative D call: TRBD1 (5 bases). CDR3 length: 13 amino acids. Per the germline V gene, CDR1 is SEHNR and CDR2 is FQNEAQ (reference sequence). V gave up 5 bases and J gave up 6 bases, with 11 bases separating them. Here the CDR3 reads CASSQSGSQPQHF. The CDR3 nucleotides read TGTGCCAGCAGCCAATCAGGGAGTCAGCCCCAGCATTTT.

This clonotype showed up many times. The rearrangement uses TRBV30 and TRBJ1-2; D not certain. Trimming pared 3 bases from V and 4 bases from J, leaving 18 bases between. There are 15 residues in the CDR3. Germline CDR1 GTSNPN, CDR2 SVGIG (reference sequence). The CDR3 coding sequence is TGTGCCTGGAGCAGGAAGGCCGATTTCGGCTATGGCTACACCTTC. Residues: CAWSRKADFGYGYTF.

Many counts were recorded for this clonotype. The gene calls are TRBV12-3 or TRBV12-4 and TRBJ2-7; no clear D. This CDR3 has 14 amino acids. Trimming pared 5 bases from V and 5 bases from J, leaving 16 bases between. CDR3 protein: CASSPTQRSNEQYF. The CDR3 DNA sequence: TGTGCCAGCAGTCCAACCCAGCGTAGCAACGAGCAGTACTTC.

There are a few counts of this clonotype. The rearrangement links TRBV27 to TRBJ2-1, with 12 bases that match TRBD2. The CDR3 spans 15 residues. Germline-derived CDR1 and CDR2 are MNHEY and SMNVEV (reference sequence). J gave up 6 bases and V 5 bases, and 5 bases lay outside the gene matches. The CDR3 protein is CASSRTSGRTNEQFF. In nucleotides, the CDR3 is TGTGCCAGCAGTCGAACTAGCGGGAGGACCAATGAGCAGTTCTTC.

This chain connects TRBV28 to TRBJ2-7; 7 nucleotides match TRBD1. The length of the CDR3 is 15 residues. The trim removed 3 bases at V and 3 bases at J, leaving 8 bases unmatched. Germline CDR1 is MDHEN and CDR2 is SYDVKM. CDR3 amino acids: CASSFEGADNYEQYF. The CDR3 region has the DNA TGTGCCAGCAGTTTCGAGGGGGCCGATAACTACGAGCAGTACTTC.

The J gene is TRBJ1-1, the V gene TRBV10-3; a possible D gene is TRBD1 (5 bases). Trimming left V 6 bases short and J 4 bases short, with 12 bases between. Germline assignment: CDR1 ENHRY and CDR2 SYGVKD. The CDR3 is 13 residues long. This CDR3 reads CAISSRVVTEAFF. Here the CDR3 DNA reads TGTGCCATCAGCTCCAGGGTTGTCACTGAAGCTTTCTTT.

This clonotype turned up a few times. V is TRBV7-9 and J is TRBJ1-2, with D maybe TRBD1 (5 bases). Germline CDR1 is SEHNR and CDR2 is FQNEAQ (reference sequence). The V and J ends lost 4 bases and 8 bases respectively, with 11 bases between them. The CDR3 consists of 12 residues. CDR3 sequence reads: CASSSDSAGYTF. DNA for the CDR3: TGTGCCAGCAGCTCAGACAGCGCCGGCTACACCTTC. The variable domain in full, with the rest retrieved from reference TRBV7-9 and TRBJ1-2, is DTGVSQNPRHKITKRGQNVTFRCDPISEHNRLYWYRQTLGQGPEFLTYFQNEAQLEKSRLLSDRFSAERPKGSFSTLEIQRTEQGDSAMYLCASSSDSAGYTFGSGTRLTVV.

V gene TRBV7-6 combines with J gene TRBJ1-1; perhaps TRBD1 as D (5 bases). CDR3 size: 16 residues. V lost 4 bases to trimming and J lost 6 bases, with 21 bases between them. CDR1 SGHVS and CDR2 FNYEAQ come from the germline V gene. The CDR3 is CASSSSGGALNAEAFF. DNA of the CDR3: TGTGCCAGCAGCTCGTCGGGTGGGGCCCTAAACGCTGAAGCTTTCTTT.

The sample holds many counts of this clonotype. The CDR3 DNA reads TGTGCCACCCGAGGAGATAGCGGGAGTTTTGCAGATACGCAGTATTTT. It specifies CATRGDSGSFADTQYF. This chain joins TRBV12-3 or TRBV12-4 and TRBJ2-3; 9 positions match TRBD2. Trimming took 10 bases from V and 4 from J; bases not matched to a gene: 15. The CDR3 extends over 16 amino acids.